This TCR beta chain was sequenced during a study of blood T cell repertoires in COVID-19. Study summary: The study drew acute and convalescent COVID-19 samples from the United States, Italy and Spain. The cDNA or gDNA used as material had been derived from T cells, B-cell-depleted T cells, or PBMCs.

Original processing notes: Reference gene primer amplification gave estimated nucleated cell counts. Assay: immunoSEQ multiplex PCR; the TCRdb copy retains only in-frame clones and omits some. That table is the source of V, J and clone size, and D and trimming were worked out from the DNA. The sample lists about 220,000 clones; 85% were seen once. The CDR3 extends over 14 amino acids. CDR1 LGHNA and CDR2 YSLEER come from the germline V gene. V lost 4 bases and J 4 bases, leaving 13 bases between the germline ends. The Seattle site enrolled patients during active infection and followed them longitudinally.

The chain has TRBV4-3 and TRBJ1-2, with D maybe TRBD1 (5 bases). Sequences were obtained from peripheral blood. The sequence derives from a woman in her 70s with COVID-19, enrolled during active disease. The DNA of the CDR3 is TGCGCCAGCAGCCCGTCCAGGGTACTCTATGGCTACACCTTC. It translates to CASSPSRVLYGYTF.